This is a list of T cell receptor beta chains from one sample in a study of regulatory T cells in long-lasting Graves disease. Using its own MiXCR run on the multiplex PCR reads, TCRdb lists one record per CDR3 protein. This table has roughly 500,000 distinct CDR3 sequences, approximately 15% appearing once. These data also formed part of another study, on T cells in Graves' hyperthyroidism and ophthalmopathy.

Specimen: peripheral blood mononuclear cells (PBMCs), collected at new diagnosis, from a patient treated with antithyroid drugs. These receptors were collected from a woman in her forties or fifties with Graves disease. Each CDR3 is given with its conserved first and last residue. The D gene is left open where the match is weak. Expanded clones are given a class, and other clones once, few, many or no size at all.

abundance	v_gene	len	d_gene	j_gene	CDR3aa	CDR3nt
-	TRBV5-8	17	TRBD2	TRBJ2-3	CASRSPRLAGGTDTQYF	TGTGCCAGCCGATCCCCCAGACTAGCGGGGGGCACAGATACGCAGTATTTT
many	TRBV12-3/TRBV12-4	13	-	TRBJ1-2	CASSLQGDYDYTF	TGTGCCAGCAGTTTACAAGGGGACTATGACTACACCTTC
few	TRBV5-1	13	TRBD1	TRBJ2-7	CASSEEITGVLYF	TGCGCCAGCAGCGAAGAAATCACAGGGGTCCTGTACTTC
few	TRBV7-3	15	TRBD2	TRBJ2-2	CASSLTSGTGGELFF	TGTGCCAGCAGCTTAACTAGCGGGACGGGCGGGGAGCTGTTTTTT
few	TRBV27	13	TRBD1	TRBJ2-7	CASSGTGIYEQYF	TGTGCCAGCAGTGGGACAGGGATCTACGAGCAGTACTTC
many	TRBV5-1	15	TRBD1	TRBJ1-2	CASSLGPGQGYGYTF	TGCGCCAGCAGCTTAGGCCCGGGACAGGGATATGGCTACACCTTC
once	TRBV24-1	16	-	TRBJ2-4	CATSDSTPEAKNIQYF	TGTGCCACCAGTGATTCCACTCCTGAAGCCAAAAACATTCAGTACTTC
-	TRBV6-1	14	TRBD1	TRBJ2-7	CASTRDSASYEQYF	TGTGCCAGCACAAGGGACAGCGCCTCCTACGAGCAGTACTTC
-	TRBV9	17	TRBD2	TRBJ2-1	CASSPGLAGATYNEQFF	TGTGCCAGCAGCCCTGGACTAGCGGGAGCTACCTACAATGAGCAGTTCTTC
few	TRBV19	12	-	TRBJ1-2	CASTEYGEVYTF	TGTGCCAGTACAGAGTACGGCGAGGTCTACACCTTC
many	TRBV10-3	12	-	TRBJ2-1	CAMGRESNEQFF	TGTGCCATGGGACGTGAAAGCAATGAGCAGTTCTTC
-	TRBV29-1	14	TRBD1	TRBJ1-2	CSVDQTGRDYGYTF	TGCAGCGTTGATCAGACAGGGAGGGACTATGGCTACACCTTC
many	TRBV12-3/TRBV12-4	17	TRBD2	TRBJ2-1	CASSSGTSRGGYNEQFF	TGTGCCAGCAGTTCCGGGACTAGCCGGGGGGGATACAATGAGCAGTTCTTC
once	TRBV7-6	16	TRBD1	TRBJ1-3	CASSPHPTGAGNTIYF	TGTGCCAGCAGCCCACACCCAACAGGGGCGGGAAACACCATATATTTT
-	TRBV30	13	-	TRBJ2-1	CAWSVVQDNEQFF	TGTGCCTGGAGTGTAGTTCAAGACAATGAGCAGTTCTTC
-	TRBV5-5	18	TRBD2	TRBJ2-3	CASSQSRLAGGFTDTQYF	TGTGCCAGCAGCCAGTCTCGACTAGCGGGAGGTTTCACAGATACGCAGTATTTT
-	TRBV15	12	-	TRBJ1-1	CATSKSGAEAFF	TGTGCCACCAGCAAGAGTGGGGCCGAAGCTTTCTTT
many	TRBV10-3	15	-	TRBJ2-7	CAISDVTLSSYEQYF	TGTGCCATCAGTGATGTGACTCTAAGCTCCTACGAGCAGTACTTC
-	TRBV9	17	TRBD2	TRBJ2-7	CASSVAGPGGSSGEQYF	TGTGCCAGCAGCGTAGCGGGGCCTGGCGGGAGTTCAGGCGAGCAGTACTTC
many	TRBV30	15	-	TRBJ1-1	CAWVPGQVESPEAFF	TGTGCCTGGGTCCCGGGACAAGTCGAAAGCCCTGAAGCTTTCTTT
many	TRBV10-3	14	TRBD1	TRBJ1-5	CAIKGQGPNQPQHF	TGTGCCATCAAGGGACAGGGCCCAAATCAGCCCCAGCATTTT
few	TRBV9	15	-	TRBJ1-4	CASSVWGAREEKLFF	TGTGCCAGCAGCGTATGGGGGGCTCGGGAGGAAAAACTGTTTTTT
many	TRBV12-3/TRBV12-4	15	-	TRBJ2-5	CASRMNGRDRETQYF	TGTGCCAGCAGGATGAATGGACGAGACAGGGAGACCCAGTACTTC
few	TRBV28	14	TRBD1	TRBJ2-1	CASSLPTGDGEQFF	TGTGCCAGCAGTTTACCAACAGGGGATGGTGAGCAGTTCTTC
few	TRBV30	15	TRBD2	TRBJ2-1	CAWSLFSGSWNEQFF	TGTGCCTGGAGTCTCTTTAGCGGGAGCTGGAATGAGCAGTTCTTC
-	TRBV3-1	14	-	TRBJ2-1	CASSQPGDYNEQFF	TGTGCCAGCAGCCAACCGGGAGACTACAATGAGCAGTTCTTC
many	TRBV30	16	-	TRBJ2-1	CAWSAPERTPYNEQFF	TGTGCCTGGAGTGCACCCGAACGAACCCCCTACAATGAGCAGTTCTTC
many	TRBV20-1	13	-	TRBJ1-1	CSTPKGLNTEAFF	TGCAGTACCCCCAAGGGACTGAACACTGAAGCTTTCTTT
many	TRBV3-1	15	-	TRBJ2-7	CASSQGGGILYEQYF	TGTGCCAGCAGCCAAGGGGGCGGGATCCTATACGAGCAGTACTTC
many	TRBV12-3/TRBV12-4	13	-	TRBJ2-1	CASRYRGNNEQFF	TGTGCCAGCAGGTACCGGGGGAACAATGAGCAGTTCTTC
many	TRBV30	14	-	TRBJ2-7	CAWSWTVTTYEQYF	TGTGCCTGGAGTTGGACAGTGACAACCTACGAGCAGTACTTC
-	TRBV27	14	-	TRBJ2-1	CASSLVSSFNEQFF	TGTGCCAGCAGTTTAGTCAGCTCGTTCAATGAGCAGTTCTTC
-	TRBV19	17	TRBD2	TRBJ2-5	CASSIVSGLAGKETQYF	TGTGCCAGTAGTATTGTATCGGGACTAGCGGGAAAAGAGACCCAGTACTTC
-	TRBV6-1	13	-	TRBJ1-5	CASSGGANQPQHF	TGTGCCAGCAGTGGGGGGGCTAATCAGCCCCAGCATTTT
many	TRBV10-3	17	TRBD2	TRBJ2-7	CAISELPTSPSSWEQYF	TGTGCCATCAGTGAGTTACCGACTAGCCCCTCTTCCTGGGAGCAGTACTTC
many	TRBV20-1	17	-	TRBJ2-7	CSARLSLAQRRSYEQYF	TGCAGTGCTAGACTTAGCCTAGCTCAACGGAGATCCTACGAGCAGTACTTC
few	TRBV6-2/TRBV6-3	16	-	TRBJ1-6	CASSYSLQIYNSPLHF	TGTGCCAGCAGTTACTCGCTACAGATCTATAATTCACCCCTCCACTTT
many	TRBV10-3	15	-	TRBJ2-7	CAISESLGTTYEQYF	TGTGCCATCAGTGAGTCGCTGGGGACAACCTACGAGCAGTACTTC
few	TRBV7-9	14	-	TRBJ1-4	CASSLDAAVEKLFF	TGTGCCAGCAGCTTAGACGCGGCAGTAGAAAAACTGTTTTTT
many	TRBV6-2/TRBV6-3	13	TRBD2	TRBJ2-5	CASLGGIGETQYF	TGTGCCAGCCTGGGAGGGATCGGAGAGACCCAGTACTTC
-	TRBV7-2	15	TRBD1	TRBJ2-5	CASSPPTGGAETQYF	TGTGCCAGCAGCCCGCCGACAGGGGGCGCGGAGACCCAGTACTTC